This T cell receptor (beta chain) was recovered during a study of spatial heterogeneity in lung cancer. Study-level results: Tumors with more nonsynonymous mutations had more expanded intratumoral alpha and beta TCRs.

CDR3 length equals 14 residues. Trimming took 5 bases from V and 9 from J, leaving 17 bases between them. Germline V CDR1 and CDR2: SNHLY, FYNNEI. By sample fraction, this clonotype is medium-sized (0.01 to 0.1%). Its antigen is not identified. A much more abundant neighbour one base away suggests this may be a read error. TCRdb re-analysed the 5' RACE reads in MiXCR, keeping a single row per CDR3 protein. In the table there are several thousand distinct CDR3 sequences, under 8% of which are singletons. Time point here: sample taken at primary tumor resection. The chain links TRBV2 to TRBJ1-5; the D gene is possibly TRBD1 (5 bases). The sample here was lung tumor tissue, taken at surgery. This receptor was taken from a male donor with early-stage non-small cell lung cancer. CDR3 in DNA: TGTGCCAGCAGTAAATCGCAGGGCCTAGGGCCCCAGCATTTT. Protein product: CASSKSQGLGPQHF.